Shown below are 14 T cell receptor beta chains from a single sample sequenced in a study of blood T cell repertoires in COVID-19. Here immunoSEQ multiplex PCR was the method, and the copy in TCRdb shows in-frame clones only, minus some. The sample yields some 350,000 clones, approximately 89% seen once. The sequenced sample consisted of PBMCs or T cells enriched from blood (not recorded which). Receptor source: a young man who had recovered from COVID-19.

This chain joins TRBV28 and TRBJ2-7, with a tentative D call TRBD1 (6 bases). The germline gives CDR1 MDHEN, CDR2 SYDVKM. The CDR3 contains 15 residues. V was trimmed by 6 bases and J by 0 bases, leaving 15 bases between them. CDR3 region: CASRTTGTSSYEQYF. For the CDR3, the DNA is TGTGCCAGCAGAACTACCGGGACATCCTCCTACGAGCAGTACTTC.

This clone was counted only a few times. The chain joins TRBV24-1 to TRBJ1-2, with TRBD1 matching over 7 bases. The CDR3 runs to 14 residues. Germline-derived CDR1 and CDR2 are KGHDR and SFDVKD. With 4 bases clipped from V and 7 bases from J, the junction kept 8 bases outside the gene matches. CDR3 DNA: TGTGCCACCAGTGACCGACAGGGATGGGGTGGCTACACCTTC. It yields the protein CATSDRQGWGGYTF.

The V call is TRBV7-9, the J call TRBJ1-2; 8 nucleotides line up with TRBD1. Germline V gene sequence: CDR1 SEHNR, CDR2 FQNEAQ (reference sequence). The length of the CDR3 is 14 residues. J was trimmed by 7 bases and V by 5 bases; bases with no gene match: 9. The CDR3 nucleotides are TGTGCCAGCAGCCCCCGACAGGGGATAGGTGGCTACACCTTC. This translates into CASSPRQGIGGYTF.

This clone turned up a few times. In nucleotides, the CDR3 is TGTGCCAGCAGCTTAATAGGGGGCGCAGGTGGCTACACCTTC. Residues: CASSLIGGAGGYTF. The rearrangement uses TRBV7-9 and TRBJ1-2; 7 nucleotides agree with TRBD1. This CDR3 has 14 amino acids. The V and J ends lost 2 bases and 7 bases, in that order; junction bases with no gene match: 7. Germline CDR1 SEHNR, CDR2 FQNEAQ (reference sequence).

The V and J genes are TRBV19 and TRBJ1-6, with 9 bases identical to TRBD1. The trim removed 7 bases at V and 9 bases at J, leaving 7 bases unmatched. The CDR3 covers 14 residues. The germline V gene encodes CDR1 LNHDA and CDR2 SQIVND (reference sequence). The CDR3 coding sequence is TGTGCCAGTAAGCCGGACAGGGGATCTTCACCCCTCCACTTT. Translation: CASKPDRGSSPLHF. Full variable domain (rest looked up from reference TRBV19 and TRBJ1-6): DGGITQSPKYLFRKEGQNVTLSCEQNLNHDAMYWYRQDPGQGLRLIYYSQIVNDFQKGDIAEGYSVSREKKESFPLTVTSAQKNPTAFYLCASKPDRGSSPLHFGNGTRLTVT.

The gene calls are TRBV18 and TRBJ1-2; TRBD1 matches at 7 bases. V was clipped by 2 bases and J by 6 bases; unmatched bases: 0. The CDR3 runs to 12 residues. Germline values: CDR1 KGHSH, CDR2 LQKENI. In nucleotides, the CDR3 is TGTGCCAGCTCACCAACAGGGGATGGCTACACCTTC. Translating gives CASSPTGDGYTF.

The chain links TRBV5-6 to TRBJ2-5; the D gene is possibly TRBD1 (6 bases). The CDR3 is 15 amino acids. From germline, CDR1 is SGHDT and CDR2 YYEEEE. V shed 4 bases and J shed 5 bases, with 18 bases lying between them. The CDR3 DNA follows: TGTGCCAGCAGCGCCCCCCAGGGGATAGAGGAGACCCAGTACTTC. Protein product: CASSAPQGIEETQYF. The whole variable domain, remainder taken from reference TRBV5-6 and TRBJ2-5, is DAGVTQSPTHLIKTRGQQVTLRCSPKSGHDTVSWYQQALGQGPQFIFQYYEEEERQRGNFPDRFSGHQFPNYSSELNVNALLLGDSALYLCASSAPQGIEETQYFGPGTRLLVL.

The table lists this clone with a count of one. In DNA, the CDR3 is TGTGCCAGCAGTTTAACCAGGGTCACTGAAGCTTTCTTT. Amino acid sequence: CASSLTRVTEAFF. This chain connects TRBV6-5 to TRBJ1-1; a possible D gene is TRBD1 (5 bases). V shed 4 bases and J shed 4 bases, with 10 bases lying between them. Germline CDR1 is MNHEY and CDR2 is SVGAGI. CDR3 length: 13 amino acids.

The J gene is TRBJ2-1, the V gene TRBV4-2; TRBD2 matches at 7 bases. The CDR3 totals 16 residues. Germline loops: CDR1 LGHNA, CDR2 YNFKEQ. With 1 base clipped from V and 4 bases from J, the junction kept 7 bases outside the gene matches. The CDR3 spells CASSQALASSYNEQFF. The CDR3 region has the DNA TGTGCCAGCAGCCAAGCACTAGCGTCATCGTACAATGAGCAGTTCTTC.

Note on this clone: A junction end diverges from the germline sequence, so it may reflect a read error. The J gene is TRBJ2-1, the V gene TRBV28; a possible D gene is TRBD2 (7 bases). The CDR3 has 15 residues. CDR1 is MDHEN, CDR2 SYDVKM, per germline. Here the CDR3 reads CAGSLYWGGHNEQFF. The DNA of the CDR3 is TGTGCCGGCAGTTTATATTGGGGGGGGCACAATGAGCAGTTCTTC.

This chain connects TRBV5-6 to TRBJ2-6; D not resolved. This CDR3 comprises 15 residues. Trimming removed 0 bases at V and 0 bases at J, with 4 bases between. Germline-derived CDR1 and CDR2 are SGHDT and YYEEEE. This CDR3 reads CASSLDSSGANVLTF. As DNA, the CDR3 is TGTGCCAGCAGCTTGGACAGCTCTGGGGCCAACGTCCTGACTTTC.

The CDR3 sequence is CASSDHGQPQHF. Written as DNA, the CDR3 is TGTGCCAGCAGCGATCATGGCCAGCCCCAGCATTTT. J is TRBJ1-5 and V is TRBV7-8; D call uncertain. CDR3 length: 12 residues. The germline V gene encodes CDR1 SGHVS and CDR2 FQNEAQ. The V gene lost 5 bases and the J gene lost 7 bases, with 9 bases spanning the gap.

V and J are TRBV12-3 or TRBV12-4 and TRBJ2-1, with a tentative D call TRBD2 (7 bases). Trimming removed 4 bases at V and 9 bases at J, with 10 bases between. The CDR3 contains 12 residues. CDR3 DNA: TGTGCCAGCAGTTACAGGGAGGGTGAGCAGTTCTTC. This codes for CASSYREGEQFF.

This chain joins TRBV5-1 and TRBJ2-2, with 8 positions matching TRBD1. Unmatched junction bases numbered 5, after V lost 4 bases and J lost 3 bases. The germline V gene encodes CDR1 SGHRS and CDR2 YFSETQ. CDR3 length: 15 residues. The CDR3 here is CASSPGTGYTGELFF. CDR3 sequence (DNA): TGCGCCAGCAGCCCCGGGACAGGTTACACCGGGGAGCTGTTTTTT.